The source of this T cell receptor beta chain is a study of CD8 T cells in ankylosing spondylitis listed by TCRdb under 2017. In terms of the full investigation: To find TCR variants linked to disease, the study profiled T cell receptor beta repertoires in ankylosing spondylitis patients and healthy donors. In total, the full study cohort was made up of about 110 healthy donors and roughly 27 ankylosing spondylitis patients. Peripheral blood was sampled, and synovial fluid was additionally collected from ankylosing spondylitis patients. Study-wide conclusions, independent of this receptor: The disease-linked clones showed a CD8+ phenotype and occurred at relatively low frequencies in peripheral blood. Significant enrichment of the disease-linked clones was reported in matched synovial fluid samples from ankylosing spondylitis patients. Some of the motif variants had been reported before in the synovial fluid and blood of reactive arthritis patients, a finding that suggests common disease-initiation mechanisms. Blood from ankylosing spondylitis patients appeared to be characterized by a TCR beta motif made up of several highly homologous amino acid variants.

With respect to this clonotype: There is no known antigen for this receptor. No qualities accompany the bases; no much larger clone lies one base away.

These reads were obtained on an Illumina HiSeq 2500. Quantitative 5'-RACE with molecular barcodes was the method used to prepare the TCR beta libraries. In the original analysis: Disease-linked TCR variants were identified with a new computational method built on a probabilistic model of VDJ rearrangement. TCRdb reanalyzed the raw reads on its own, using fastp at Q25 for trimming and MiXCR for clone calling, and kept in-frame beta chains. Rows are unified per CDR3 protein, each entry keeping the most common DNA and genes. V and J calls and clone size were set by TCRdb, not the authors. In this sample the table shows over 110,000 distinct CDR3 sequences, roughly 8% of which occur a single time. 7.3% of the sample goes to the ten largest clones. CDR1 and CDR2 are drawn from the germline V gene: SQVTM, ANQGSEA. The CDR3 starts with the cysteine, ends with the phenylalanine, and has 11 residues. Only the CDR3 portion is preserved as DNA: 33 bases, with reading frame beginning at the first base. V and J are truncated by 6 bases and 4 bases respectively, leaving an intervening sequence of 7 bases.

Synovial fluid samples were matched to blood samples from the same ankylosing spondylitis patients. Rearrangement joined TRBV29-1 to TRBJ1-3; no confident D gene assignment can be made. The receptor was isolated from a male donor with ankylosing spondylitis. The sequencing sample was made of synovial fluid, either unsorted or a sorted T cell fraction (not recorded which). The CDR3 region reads CSVGFGNTIYF. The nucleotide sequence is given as TGCAGCGTCGGGTTCGGAAACACCATATATTTT.